These T cell receptor beta chains were read from a single sample in a study of T cells after yellow fever vaccination. TCRdb reanalysed the 5' RACE reads using MiXCR and keeps one entry per CDR3 protein. The data hold about 58,000 distinct CDR3 sequences, with approximately 6.9% observed a single time. The sequenced sample was CD8+ T cells sorted from PBMCs, obtained on the day of the first yellow fever vaccination. These receptor sequences come from a man younger than 30 who received the YFV17D yellow fever vaccine. CDR3s include the opening cysteine and the closing phenylalanine or tryptophan. D genes are given only for firm matches. Size tells how often a clone was seen (once, few, many) or the class of an expanded clone, and some rows leave it out.

j_gene,v_gene,d_gene,abundance,CDR3aa,CDR3nt
TRBJ2-1,TRBV5-1,TRBD2,.,CASSSSGGEYNEQFF,TGCGCCAGCAGCTCTAGCGGGGGGGAATACAATGAGCAGTTCTTC
TRBJ2-7,TRBV12-3/TRBV12-4,TRBD1,many,CASKAAQGAREQYF,TGTGCCAGCAAGGCAGCCCAGGGGGCAAGGGAGCAGTACTTC
TRBJ1-1,TRBV5-6,TRBD1,few,CASSGTGALNTEAFF,TGTGCCAGCAGCGGGACAGGGGCCTTGAACACTGAAGCTTTCTTT
TRBJ2-7,TRBV7-9,.,many,CASSLVTVEQYF,TGTGCCAGCAGCTTGGTAACAGTTGAGCAGTACTTC
TRBJ1-6,TRBV2,.,.,CASSGETAGSNSPLHF,TGTGCCAGCAGTGGAGAGACAGCCGGGAGTAATTCACCCCTCCACTTT
TRBJ2-2,TRBV29-1,TRBD2,many,CSVRGANTGELFF,TGCAGCGTTCGGGGGGCGAACACCGGGGAGCTGTTTTTT
TRBJ1-1,TRBV12-3/TRBV12-4,.,.,CASSFPGTNTEAFF,TGTGCCAGCAGTTTCCCAGGGACGAACACTGAAGCTTTCTTT
TRBJ2-3,TRBV12-3/TRBV12-4,TRBD2,.,CASRTSGGSPDTQYF,TGTGCCAGCAGAACTAGCGGGGGGAGCCCAGATACGCAGTATTTT
TRBJ1-5,TRBV7-9,TRBD1,.,CASSAGTGTRNQPQHF,TGTGCCAGCAGCGCAGGGACAGGGACGAGGAATCAGCCCCAGCATTTT
TRBJ2-7,TRBV7-3,.,many,CASSPGYGSSYEQYF,TGTGCCAGCAGCCCAGGTTATGGGAGCTCCTACGAGCAGTACTTC
TRBJ2-2,TRBV6-1,.,.,CASSELKYPNTGELFF,TGTGCCAGCAGTGAATTGAAGTACCCGAACACCGGGGAGCTGTTTTTT
TRBJ2-3,TRBV5-4,.,.,CASSLIPDTQYF,TGTGCCAGCAGCTTGATTCCAGATACGCAGTATTTT
TRBJ2-3,TRBV3-1,.,.,CASSQGAGEADTQYF,TGTGCCAGCAGCCAAGGGGCAGGGGAAGCGGATACGCAGTATTTT
TRBJ2-5,TRBV12-3/TRBV12-4,.,few,CASSTRQRETQYF,TGTGCCAGCAGTACCCGACAGCGGGAGACCCAGTACTTC
TRBJ2-3,TRBV5-1,.,.,CASLPGERTDTQYF,TGCGCCAGCCTCCCGGGCGAAAGAACAGATACGCAGTATTTT
TRBJ2-2,TRBV10-3,.,many,CAISESQGTGELFF,TGTGCCATCAGTGAGTCGCAGGGTACCGGGGAGCTGTTTTTT
TRBJ1-1,TRBV12-3/TRBV12-4,.,many,CASSVGGLWTEAFF,TGTGCCAGCAGCGTTGGGGGGCTCTGGACTGAAGCTTTCTTT
TRBJ1-2,TRBV12-3/TRBV12-4,.,many,CASTRAPLNYGYTF,TGTGCCAGCACCAGGGCCCCCTTGAACTATGGCTACACCTTC
TRBJ2-7,TRBV12-3/TRBV12-4,.,many,CASSFGQSYEQYF,TGTGCCAGCAGTTTCGGACAGTCCTACGAGCAGTACTTC
TRBJ2-3,TRBV6-4,TRBD1,many,CAKTGFTQYF,TGTGCCAAGACAGGGTTTACGCAGTATTTT
TRBJ2-3,TRBV4-2,TRBD2,many,CASSQDQGLGADTQYF,TGTGCCAGCAGCCAAGATCAGGGACTAGGCGCAGATACGCAGTATTTT
TRBJ1-5,TRBV27,.,many,CASSFGGGGAQHF,TGTGCCAGCAGTTTCGGGGGGGGCGGCGCCCAGCATTTT
TRBJ2-7,TRBV6-6,TRBD1,.,CASRDSSLYEQYF,TGTGCCAGCCGGGACAGTTCCCTCTACGAGCAGTACTTC
TRBJ2-2,TRBV24-1,.,many,CATKVEGNTGELFF,TGTGCCACCAAAGTTGAGGGGAACACCGGGGAGCTGTTTTTT